The TCR beta chain under discussion was sequenced for a study of blood T cell repertoires in COVID-19. The germline V gene encodes CDR1 MNHEY and CDR2 SVGAGI. The CDR3 has 12 residues. V dropped 5 bases and J dropped 7 bases, with 9 bases sitting between them. The method was immunoSEQ multiplex PCR; TCRdb's version includes in-frame clones alone and lacks a portion of them. The sample has 150,000 or so clones, approximately 80% seen once. This chain links TRBV6-5 with TRBJ2-1; D not certain. The sequence was obtained from a man between 50 and 59 years old who had recovered from COVID-19. The material sequenced was PBMCs or T cells enriched from blood (not recorded which). Here the CDR3 reads CASSTSKNEQFF. The CDR3 DNA reads TGTGCCAGCAGTACTTCAAAGAATGAGCAGTTCTTC.